This T cell receptor beta chain comes out of a study of blood T cell repertoires in COVID-19. Study information: Samples came from the United States, Italy and Spain, spanning acute and convalescent COVID-19. PBMCs, B-cell-depleted T cells, or T cells were the source of the cDNA or gDNA that made up the material.

The table came from immunoSEQ multiplex PCR; TCRdb's copy has only in-frame clones and leaves some out. The table has about 190,000 clones, approximately 90% seen once. The sequence derives from a man aged 25-40 years with acute or convalescent COVID-19. Specimen: peripheral blood.

This CDR3 reads CASSLVPYTEAFF. CDR3 nucleotide sequence: TGTGCCAGCAGCTTAGTTCCATACACTGAAGCTTTCTTT. This chain joins TRBV7-9 and TRBJ1-1; D call uncertain. The germline CDR1 and CDR2 sequences are SEHNR and FQNEAQ (reference sequence). Between the trimmed V and J ends, which lost 1 base and 3 bases, there was a span of 6 bases. The CDR3 contains 13 residues.